The 8 T cell receptor beta chains below come from one sample, sequenced in a study of cytomegalovirus exposure and HLA in healthy donors (dated by TCRdb to about 2017). Library prep was done by the immunoSEQ multiplex PCR assay. A mixture of 60 forward primers for TCR Vbeta segments and 13 reverse primers for TCR Jbeta segments was used in the multiplex PCR. Entries here come from immuneACCESS through TCRdb and include only in-frame sequences with V and J called. Some clones fail to appear in such tables; in the studies checked, an unresolved V gene covers under half of the shortfall, and the cause of the remainder is unknown. Present in this sample are about 230,000 clones, roughly 85% of which were seen just once. The top ten hold 0.2% to 0.3% of the sample. Material: PBMCs. These receptors were collected from a girl aged 2-10 years in good health and CMV-seronegative.

V is TRBV15 and J is TRBJ2-3; possibly TRBD1 for D (6 bases). CDR3 length: 14 amino acids. V dropped 5 bases and J dropped 2 bases, with 11 bases sitting between them. CDR1 and CDR2 (germline): LNHNV, YYDKDF (reference sequence). The CDR3: CATSATGFTDTQYF. Here the CDR3 DNA reads TGTGCCACCAGCGCCACAGGGTTCACAGATACGCAGTATTTT. The variable domain in full, with the rest retrieved from reference TRBV15 and TRBJ2-3, is DAMVIQNPRYQVTQFGKPVTLSCSQTLNHNVMYWYQQKSSQAPKLLFHYYDKDFNNEADTPDNFQSRRPNTSFCFLDIRSPGLGDTAMYLCATSATGFTDTQYFGPGTRLTVL.

V gene TRBV6-5 combines with J gene TRBJ2-5, with TRBD2 matching over 11 bases. The DNA end favors TRBJ2-7, so the J call may be wrong. The CDR3 totals 15 residues. Germline lookup yields CDR1 MNHEY and CDR2 SVGAGI. The CDR3 sequence: CASSSLAGGTYEQYF. The CDR3 nucleotides read TGTGCCAGCAGTTCATTAGCGGGAGGGACCTACGAGCAGTACTTC.

The chain recombines TRBV6-1 with TRBJ2-7, with D hard to call. Deletions cut 0 bases from V and 7 bases from J, with 16 bases between. The CDR3 is made up of 15 amino acids. Germline values: CDR1 MNHNS, CDR2 SASEGT. CDR3 DNA sequence: TGTGCCAGCAGTGAAGCGCTTCCCCTTCCGAGGGAGCAGTACTTC. Its translation: CASSEALPLPREQYF.

This chain connects TRBV4-1 to TRBJ1-1; no reliable D call. Trimming shortened V by 2 bases and J by 5 bases, and 15 bases separated the two germline ends. Germline V CDR1 and CDR2: MGHRA, YSYEKL. This CDR3 spans 15 amino acids. The CDR3: CASSQRTPPVTEAFF. CDR3 in DNA: TGCGCCAGCAGCCAAAGGACTCCCCCGGTTACTGAAGCTTTCTTT.

This chain connects TRBV4-1 to TRBJ2-5; D perhaps matches TRBD2 (6 bases). The V gene's germline CDR1 is MGHRA and CDR2 YSYEKL. The ends were cut back, 1 base at V and 0 bases at J, with 15 bases in the middle. The CDR3 is made up of 17 amino acids. The CDR3 loop reads CASSQVSQSGYQETQYF. The CDR3 DNA reads TGCGCCAGCAGCCAAGTTTCCCAGAGCGGGTACCAAGAGACCCAGTACTTC.

V and J are TRBV6-4 and TRBJ2-7, with 11 positions matching TRBD2. Germline CDR1 MRHNA, CDR2 SNTAGT. This CDR3 region has 15 residues. V dropped 2 bases and J dropped 1; count of bases not matched to a gene: 1. The CDR3 protein is CASSDPSGGSYEQYF. The CDR3 DNA follows: TGTGCCAGCAGTGACCCTAGCGGGGGGTCCTACGAGCAGTACTTC.

This chain joins TRBV30 and TRBJ1-2; D uncertain. Deletions cut 2 bases from V and 0 bases from J, with 10 bases between. The CDR3 totals 14 residues. Germline V gene lookup returns CDR1 GTSNPN and CDR2 SVGIG (reference sequence). CDR3 DNA sequence: TGTGCCTGGAGTATCAACTCTCCTAACTATGGCTACACCTTC. As protein: CAWSINSPNYGYTF.

The CDR3 spells CASSEFRDYNEQFF. Here the CDR3 DNA reads TGTGCCAGCAGTGAATTCAGGGACTACAATGAGCAGTTCTTC. This chain uses TRBV6-1 with TRBJ2-1, with D possibly TRBD1 on 5 matching bases. Trimming pared 2 bases from V and 3 bases from J, leaving 8 bases between. Germline V gene data show CDR1 as MNHNS and CDR2 as SASEGT. The CDR3 sequence is 14 residues long.